This is a list of T cell receptor beta chains from one sample in a study of blood T cell repertoires in COVID-19. The repertoire was sequenced with immunoSEQ multiplex PCR; TCRdb's copy has only in-frame clones and lacks some. The profile covers roughly 670,000 clones, with 85% to 90% appearing a single time and approximately 0.25% taken by the ten largest. Sequencing was done on a sample of peripheral blood. Receptor source: a woman younger than 30 with acute or convalescent COVID-19. Each CDR3 is given with its conserved first and last residue. The order of the fields is V gene, J gene, clone size, D gene, CDR3 DNA, CDR3 protein. A D gene is named only where the DNA matches it firmly. Size values are once, few and many counts, or a class for expanded clones, and some rows have none.

TRBV9	TRBJ2-2	NA	NA	TGTGCCAGCAGCGTAGGAGGTACGAACACCGGGGAGCTGTTTTTT	CASSVGGTNTGELFF
TRBV9	TRBJ1-2	NA	TRBD1	TGTGCCAGCACTCGGGACAGAAGTAACTATGGCTACACCTTC	CASTRDRSNYGYTF
TRBV19	TRBJ1-3	NA	NA	TGTGCCAGTAGTAGCTCATCCTCGACAGCTGGAAACACCATATATTTT	CASSSSSSTAGNTIYF
TRBV30	TRBJ1-3	few	NA	TGTGCCTGGACCGGTTACTCTGGAAACACCATATATTTT	CAWTGYSGNTIYF
TRBV5-6	TRBJ2-6	NA	NA	TGTGCCAGCAGCTTGGCTAGCGGGACAGGGGACGCTGGGGCCAACGTCCTGACTTTC	CASSLASGTGDAGANVLTF
TRBV7-2	TRBJ2-3	NA	TRBD1	TGTGCCAGCAGCTTACCCGGGACAGGGGGGGGAGATACGCAGTATTTT	CASSLPGTGGGDTQYF
TRBV19	TRBJ1-2	few	TRBD1	TGTGCCAGTAGCCCGGGACAGGGACCCTATGGCTACACCTTC	CASSPGQGPYGYTF
TRBV20-1	TRBJ2-2	NA	TRBD1	TGCAGTGCTAGTGACAGGGGATCCGCGAACACCGGGGAGCTGTTTTTT	CSASDRGSANTGELFF
TRBV18	TRBJ2-1	NA	TRBD1	TGTGCCAGCTCACCGGACAGGAGAAGCTCCTACAATGAGCAGTTCTTC	CASSPDRRSSYNEQFF
TRBV28	TRBJ2-1	NA	TRBD1	TGTGCCAGCCAACCGGGGGACAGGGGTAATGAGCAGTTCTTC	CASQPGDRGNEQFF
TRBV27	TRBJ1-1	NA	NA	TGTGCCAGCAGTTTCGGACATCTGAACACTGAAGCTTTCTTT	CASSFGHLNTEAFF
TRBV21-1	TRBJ1-3	few	NA	TGTGCCAGCAGCAAGAAGCTCCTCTCTGGAAACACCATATATTTT	CASSKKLLSGNTIYF
TRBV5-1	TRBJ1-2	once	NA	TGCGCCAGCAGCTTGGCCAGGGGTGGGAACTATGGCTACACCTTC	CASSLARGGNYGYTF
TRBV10-1	TRBJ1-2	NA	NA	TGCGCCAGCAGCCAGGGGTTTTATGGCTACACCTTC	CASSQGFYGYTF
TRBV6-5	TRBJ2-6	NA	NA	TGTGCCAGCAGTTACTCCGGGAACTCTGGGGCCAACGTCCTGACTTTC	CASSYSGNSGANVLTF
TRBV3-1/TRBV3-2	TRBJ1-1	once	NA	TGTGCCAGCAGCCAAGAGGGGGAGGGATGGGGTCGGATGAACACTGAAGCTTTCTTT	CASSQEGEGWGRMNTEAFF
TRBV5-5	TRBJ2-7	NA	NA	TGTGCCAGCAGCTTCGGCTACGAGCAGTACTTC	CASSFGYEQYF
TRBV6-2/TRBV6-3	TRBJ1-3	once	NA	TGTGCCAGCAGCCGTGGCGGACTCCTGAGGCCTGGAAACACCATATATTTT	CASSRGGLLRPGNTIYF
TRBV9	TRBJ2-1	NA	TRBD2	TGTGCCAGCAACTCCCTAGCGGGGTTTTACAATGAGCAGTTCTTC	CASNSLAGFYNEQFF
TRBV2	TRBJ1-6	once	TRBD1	TGTGCCAGCAGTGACTGGACAGGTTTTAATTCACCCCTCCACTTT	CASSDWTGFNSPLHF
TRBV5-1	TRBJ2-1	NA	TRBD2	TGCGCCAGCAGTCCATTAAGCGGGGGGGCCGGGTATGAGCAGTTCTTC	CASSPLSGGAGYEQFF
TRBV5-1	TRBJ1-1	NA	NA	TGCGCCAGCAGCAATCCGGGGGGGAACACTGAAGCTTTCTTT	CASSNPGGNTEAFF
TRBV28	TRBJ1-1	NA	NA	TGTGCCAGCAGTTTATCGGGAAACACTGAAGCTTTCTTT	CASSLSGNTEAFF
TRBV15	TRBJ1-5	NA	NA	TGTGCCACCAGCAGGGGCCAGTATAGCAATCAGCCCCAGCATTTT	CATSRGQYSNQPQHF
TRBV10-3	TRBJ1-1	NA	NA	TGTGCCATCAGTGAGTCAGATAGGGGAGGGTTTCTAGGCCAAGCTTTCTTT	CAISESDRGGFLGQAFF
TRBV6-5	TRBJ1-2	NA	NA	TGTGCCAGCAGTAGCACCCTTAACTATGGCTACACCTTC	CASSSTLNYGYTF
TRBV24-1	TRBJ2-3	NA	NA	TGTGCCACCAGTGATTTCAGGGCCTCGGGGCAGTATTTT	CATSDFRASGQYF
TRBV27	TRBJ1-5	NA	NA	TGTGCCAGCAGCCCACAGGGCGTGAATCAGCCCCAGCATTTT	CASSPQGVNQPQHF
TRBV5-4	TRBJ2-7	NA	NA	TGTGCCAGCAGCTTGGATGAGGGAACCGAGCAGTACTTC	CASSLDEGTEQYF
TRBV6-2/TRBV6-3	TRBJ2-1	NA	NA	TGTGCCAGCAGTTACTTTATTATCGATGAGCAGTTCTTC	CASSYFIIDEQFF
TRBV4-1	TRBJ1-5	NA	TRBD1	TGCGCCAGCAGCCAAAACCCCCCGCCGGGACAGGGTGATAATCAGCCCCAGCATTTT	CASSQNPPPGQGDNQPQHF
TRBV7-9	TRBJ1-1	NA	NA	TGTGCCAGCACCCTTGGAGGGACCATTGAAGCTTTCTTT	CASTLGGTIEAFF
TRBV19	TRBJ1-6	NA	NA	TGTGCCAGTAGTATGGCTGCCTTCTCCTATAATTCACCCCTCCACTTT	CASSMAAFSYNSPLHF
TRBV4-3	TRBJ2-7	NA	TRBD1	TGCGCCAGCCCACCCGGGACAGGGGGGATCGGCGAGCAGTACTTC	CASPPGTGGIGEQYF
TRBV6-1	TRBJ2-5	once	NA	TGTGCCAGCAGTGAATTTCAGCAAGAGACCCAGTACTTC	CASSEFQQETQYF
TRBV7-3	TRBJ1-1	NA	NA	TGTGCCAGCAGCTTAAGTGGAGAGAACACTGAAGCTTTCTTT	CASSLSGENTEAFF
TRBV9	TRBJ2-1	NA	NA	TGTGCCAGCAGCGCCACGGGGGTGTTCCCCTACAATGAGCAGTTCTTC	CASSATGVFPYNEQFF
TRBV4-1	TRBJ2-2	NA	NA	TGCGCCAGCAGCCAAGATGGGTGGGGCGCGGCCACCGGGGAGCTGTTTTTT	CASSQDGWGAATGELFF
TRBV5-5	TRBJ1-2	NA	NA	TGTGCCAGCAGCCGGACGGGAGATCCTCATGGCTACACCTTC	CASSRTGDPHGYTF
TRBV24-1	TRBJ2-7	few	TRBD1	TGTGCCACCAGTGATTTGTGTGCCAGGGACAGGGCTGGCGAGCAGTACTTC	CATSDLCARDRAGEQYF
TRBV11-2	TRBJ1-6	NA	TRBD1	TGTGCCAGCAGCTCGGACAGGGGACTCAATTCACCCCTCCACTTT	CASSSDRGLNSPLHF
TRBV18	TRBJ1-6	NA	NA	TGTGCCAGCTCACCAAGCTACGGGGGTGGGTCACCCCTCCACTTT	CASSPSYGGGSPLHF
TRBV19	TRBJ2-1	NA	NA	TGTGCCAGTAGGATCTTCGCCTCAACTAGTGAGCAGTTCTTC	CASRIFASTSEQFF
TRBV19	TRBJ2-2	NA	NA	TGTGCCAGTAAGAACCCACTATCGGCGGACACCGGGGAGCTGTTTTTT	CASKNPLSADTGELFF
TRBV24-1	TRBJ1-1	NA	NA	TGTGCCACCAGTGACCCACCTCGAGTACCGAACACTGAAGCTTTCTTT	CATSDPPRVPNTEAFF